This note documents a single T cell receptor beta chain sequence. This clonotype was recorded many times. The antigen it binds to is not known. Nothing much larger sits one base from this clone, and base qualities are not available. Sequencer: Illumina HiSeq 1500. The public sequencing data were trimmed at Q25 with fastp and processed into clonotypes with MiXCR by TCRdb, which kept only in-frame beta chains. For every CDR3 protein sequence, its rows merge into one entry that carries the most common genes and DNA. The sample table contains just over 150,000 distinct CDR3 sequences; only one count was recorded for roughly a quarter of them. The top ten constitute approximately 11% of the sample. This sample is drawn from a study of T cell repertoires in cytomegalovirus infection (dated by TCRdb to the late 2010s). With respect to the entire study: Because public TCR beta signatures pointed to carriage of CMV infection together with the matching HLA type, the HLA type of each donor mattered for the analysis.

From its cysteine to its phenylalanine, the CDR3 spans 13 amino acids. Only the CDR3 part of the read is kept: 39 bases, read in frame from the first base. A distance of 8 bases separates the germline ends of V and J, which lose 5 bases and 1 base respectively. Based on the germline V gene, the CDR1 and CDR2 sequences are SGHTA and FQGTGA. What the authors observed across the whole study: In both this cohort and an independent roughly 350-donor cohort, the cumulative frequency of public TCR beta family members distinguished carriers of CMV infection plus the relevant HLA type. The ex vivo response was dominated by HLA-C-restricted CMV-specific TCR beta clonotypes, and the single most frequent clonotype in two of eight donors was supplied by these HLA-C-restricted clonotypes.

The receptor was derived from a human donor in good health (CMV status not recorded). Some clones in this sample may be carry-over from other donors' samples. The material sequenced was PBMCs. Recombination linked TRBV7-3 to TRBJ1-2; TRBD1 is perhaps the D gene, given 5 matching bases. In nucleotide form, the sequence is TGTGCCAGCAGCCGGGACGGTAACTATGGCTACACCTTC. Translated, it gives CASSRDGNYGYTF.